This T cell receptor beta chain originates from a study of cytomegalovirus exposure and HLA in healthy donors. PCR used 60 Vbeta primers and 13 Jbeta primers. The data were produced by immunoSEQ multiplex PCR, yet TCRdb's version contains in-frame clones alone and is incomplete. This table holds 50,000 to 60,000 clones. Per the germline V gene, CDR1 is SGDLS and CDR2 is YYNGEE. This CDR3 is 18 amino acids long. Trimming cost V 4 bases and J 2 bases; bases outside gene matches: 15. The chain employs TRBV9 and TRBJ2-7, with TRBD2 identical over 10 bases. Sequenced sample: PBMCs. The receptor was derived from a male donor in good health and CMV-seronegative. CDR3 sequence (DNA): TGTGCCAGCAGCTTACAACCCTCTAGCGGGGGCCCTCCCTACGAGCAGTACTTC. Translation gives CASSLQPSSGGPPYEQYF.